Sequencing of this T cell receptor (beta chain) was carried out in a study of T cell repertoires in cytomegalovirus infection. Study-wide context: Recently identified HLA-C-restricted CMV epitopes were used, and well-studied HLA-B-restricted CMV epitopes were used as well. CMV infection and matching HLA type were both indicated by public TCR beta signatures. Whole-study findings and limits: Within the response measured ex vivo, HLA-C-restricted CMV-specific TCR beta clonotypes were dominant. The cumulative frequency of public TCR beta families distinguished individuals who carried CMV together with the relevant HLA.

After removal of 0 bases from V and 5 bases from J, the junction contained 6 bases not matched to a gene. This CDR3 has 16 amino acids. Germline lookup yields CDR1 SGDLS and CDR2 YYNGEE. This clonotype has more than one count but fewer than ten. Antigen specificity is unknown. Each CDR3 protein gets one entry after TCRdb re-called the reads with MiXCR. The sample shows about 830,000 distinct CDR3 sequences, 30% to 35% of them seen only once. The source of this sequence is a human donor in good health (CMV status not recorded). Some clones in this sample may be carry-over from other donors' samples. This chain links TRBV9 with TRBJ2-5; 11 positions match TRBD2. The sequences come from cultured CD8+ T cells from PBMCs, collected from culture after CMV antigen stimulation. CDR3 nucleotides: TGTGCCAGCAGCGTAGCGGCTAGCGGGGGGAGGGAGACCCAGTACTTC. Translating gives CASSVAASGGRETQYF. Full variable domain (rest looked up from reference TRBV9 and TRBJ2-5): DSGVTQTPKHLITATGQRVTLRCSPRSGDLSVYWYQQSLDQGLQFLIQYYNGEERAKGNILERFSAQQFPDLHSELNLSSLELGDSALYFCASSVAASGGRETQYFGPGTRLLVL.